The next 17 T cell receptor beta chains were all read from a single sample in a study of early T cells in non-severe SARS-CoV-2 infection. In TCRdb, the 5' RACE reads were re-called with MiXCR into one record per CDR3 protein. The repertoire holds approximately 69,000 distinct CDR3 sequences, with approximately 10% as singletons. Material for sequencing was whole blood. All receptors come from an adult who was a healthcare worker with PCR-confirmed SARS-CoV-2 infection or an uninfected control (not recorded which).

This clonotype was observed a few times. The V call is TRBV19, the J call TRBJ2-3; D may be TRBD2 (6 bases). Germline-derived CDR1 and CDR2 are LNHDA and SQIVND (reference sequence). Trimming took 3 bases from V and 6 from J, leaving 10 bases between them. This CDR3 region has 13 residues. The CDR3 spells CASSILGGDTQYF. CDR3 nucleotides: TGTGCCAGTAGTATTTTGGGAGGCGATACGCAGTATTTT.

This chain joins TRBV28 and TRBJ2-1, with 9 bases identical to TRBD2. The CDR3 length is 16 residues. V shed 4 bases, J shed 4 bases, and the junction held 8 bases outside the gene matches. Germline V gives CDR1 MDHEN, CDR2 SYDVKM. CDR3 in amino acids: CASSSSGTSKYNEQFF. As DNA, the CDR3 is TGTGCCAGCAGTTCATCCGGGACTAGCAAATACAATGAGCAGTTCTTC.

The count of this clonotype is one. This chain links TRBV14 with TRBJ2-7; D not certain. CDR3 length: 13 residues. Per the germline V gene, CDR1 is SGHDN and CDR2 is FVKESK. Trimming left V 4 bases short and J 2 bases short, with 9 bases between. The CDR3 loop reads CASSRTGPYEQYF. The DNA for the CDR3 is TGTGCCAGCAGCCGGACGGGCCCCTACGAGCAGTACTTC. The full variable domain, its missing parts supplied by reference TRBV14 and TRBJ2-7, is EAGVTQFPSHSVIEKGQTVTLRCDPISGHDNLYWYRRVMGKEIKFLLHFVKESKQDESGMPNNRFLAERTGGTYSTLKVQPAELEDSGVYFCASSRTGPYEQYFGPGTRLTVT.

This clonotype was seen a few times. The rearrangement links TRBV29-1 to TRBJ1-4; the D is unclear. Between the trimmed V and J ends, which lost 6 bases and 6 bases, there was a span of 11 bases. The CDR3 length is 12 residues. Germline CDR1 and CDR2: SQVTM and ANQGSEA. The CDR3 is CSVEEMDEKLFF. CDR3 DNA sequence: TGCAGCGTAGAGGAGATGGATGAAAAACTGTTTTTT.

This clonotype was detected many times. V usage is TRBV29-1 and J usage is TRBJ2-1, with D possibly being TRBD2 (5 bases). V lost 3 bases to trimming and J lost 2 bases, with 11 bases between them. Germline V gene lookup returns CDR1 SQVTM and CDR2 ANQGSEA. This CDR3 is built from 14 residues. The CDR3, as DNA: TGCAGCGTTGATGTGGGAGTTCCCTACAATGAGCAGTTCTTC. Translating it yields CSVDVGVPYNEQFF.

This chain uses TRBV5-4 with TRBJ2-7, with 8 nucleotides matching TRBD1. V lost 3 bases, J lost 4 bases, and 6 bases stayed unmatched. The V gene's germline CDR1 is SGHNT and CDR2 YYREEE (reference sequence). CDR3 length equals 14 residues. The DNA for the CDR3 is TGTGCCAGCAGCTCCAGGGGGCAGTCGTACGAGCAGTACTTC. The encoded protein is CASSSRGQSYEQYF.

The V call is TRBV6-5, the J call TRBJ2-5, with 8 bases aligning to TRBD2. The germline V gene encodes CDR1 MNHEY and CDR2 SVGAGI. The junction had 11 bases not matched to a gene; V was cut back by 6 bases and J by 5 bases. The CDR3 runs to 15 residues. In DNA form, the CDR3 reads TGTGCCAGCAGCCGCAATAGCGGGAAGGGCGAGACCCAGTACTTC. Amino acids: CASSRNSGKGETQYF.

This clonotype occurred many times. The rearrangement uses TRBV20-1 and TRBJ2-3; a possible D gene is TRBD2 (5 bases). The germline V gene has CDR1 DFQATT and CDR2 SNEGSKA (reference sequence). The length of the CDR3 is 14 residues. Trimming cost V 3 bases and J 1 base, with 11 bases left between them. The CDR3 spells CSARTRTGTDTQYF. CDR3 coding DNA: TGCAGTGCTAGGACCAGGACTGGCACAGATACGCAGTATTTT.

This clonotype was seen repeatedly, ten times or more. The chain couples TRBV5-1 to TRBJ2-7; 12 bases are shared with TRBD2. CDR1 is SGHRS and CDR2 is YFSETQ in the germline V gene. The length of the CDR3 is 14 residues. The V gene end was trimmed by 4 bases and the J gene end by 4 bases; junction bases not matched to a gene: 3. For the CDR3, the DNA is TGCGCCAGCAGCCCGACTAGCGGGAGTTACGAGCAGTACTTC. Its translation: CASSPTSGSYEQYF.

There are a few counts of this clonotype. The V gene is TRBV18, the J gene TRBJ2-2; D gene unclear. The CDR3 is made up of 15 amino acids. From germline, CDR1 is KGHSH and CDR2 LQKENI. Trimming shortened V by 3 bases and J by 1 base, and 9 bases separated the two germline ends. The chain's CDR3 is CASSPLNQNTGELFF. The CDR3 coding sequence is TGTGCCAGCTCACCTCTCAACCAGAACACCGGGGAGCTGTTTTTT.

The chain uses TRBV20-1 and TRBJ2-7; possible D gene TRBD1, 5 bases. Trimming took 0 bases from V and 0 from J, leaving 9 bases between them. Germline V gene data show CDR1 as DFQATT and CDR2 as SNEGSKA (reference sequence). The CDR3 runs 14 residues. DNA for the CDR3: TGCAGTGCTAGAGAGGCGGACACCTCCTACGAGCAGTACTTC. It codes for CSAREADTSYEQYF.

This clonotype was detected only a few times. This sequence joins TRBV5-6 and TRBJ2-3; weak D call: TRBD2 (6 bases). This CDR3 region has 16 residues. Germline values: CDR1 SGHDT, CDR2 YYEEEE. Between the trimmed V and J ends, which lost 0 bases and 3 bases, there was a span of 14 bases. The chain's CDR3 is CASSLEVSRGTDTQYF. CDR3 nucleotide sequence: TGTGCCAGCAGCTTGGAAGTCAGTCGGGGGACAGATACGCAGTATTTT.

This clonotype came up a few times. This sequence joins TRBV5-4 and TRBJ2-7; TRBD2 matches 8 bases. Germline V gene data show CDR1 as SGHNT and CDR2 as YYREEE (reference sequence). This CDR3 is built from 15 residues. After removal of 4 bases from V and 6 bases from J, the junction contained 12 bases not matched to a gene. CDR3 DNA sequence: TGTGCCAGCAGCACCGGACTAGCTGTACGTTCCGAGCAGTACTTC. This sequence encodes CASSTGLAVRSEQYF.

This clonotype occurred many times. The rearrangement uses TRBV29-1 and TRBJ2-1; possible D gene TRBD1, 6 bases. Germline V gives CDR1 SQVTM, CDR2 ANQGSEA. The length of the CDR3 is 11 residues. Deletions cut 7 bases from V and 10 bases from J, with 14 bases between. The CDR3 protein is CSGLQGGEQFF. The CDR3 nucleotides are TGCAGCGGGTTACAGGGTGGGGAGCAGTTCTTC.

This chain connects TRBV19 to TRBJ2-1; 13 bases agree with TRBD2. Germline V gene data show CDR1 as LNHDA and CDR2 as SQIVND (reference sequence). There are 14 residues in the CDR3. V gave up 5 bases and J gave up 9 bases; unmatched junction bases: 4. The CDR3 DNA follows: TGTGCCAGTAGTTGGGGACTAGCGGGGTCTGAGCAGTTCTTC. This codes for CASSWGLAGSEQFF.

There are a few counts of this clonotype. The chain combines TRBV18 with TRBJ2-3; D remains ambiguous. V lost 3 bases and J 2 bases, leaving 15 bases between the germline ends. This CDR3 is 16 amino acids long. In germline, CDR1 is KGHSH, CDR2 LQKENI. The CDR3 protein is CASSPGLGAYTDTQYF. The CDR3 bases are TGTGCCAGCTCACCCGGTCTGGGCGCCTACACAGATACGCAGTATTTT.

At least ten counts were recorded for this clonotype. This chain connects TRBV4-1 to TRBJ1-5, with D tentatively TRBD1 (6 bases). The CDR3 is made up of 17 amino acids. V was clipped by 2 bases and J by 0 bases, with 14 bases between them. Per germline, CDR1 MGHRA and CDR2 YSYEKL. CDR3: CASSQSKDRFSNQPQHF. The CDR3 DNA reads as TGCGCCAGCAGCCAATCCAAGGACAGATTTAGCAATCAGCCCCAGCATTTT.